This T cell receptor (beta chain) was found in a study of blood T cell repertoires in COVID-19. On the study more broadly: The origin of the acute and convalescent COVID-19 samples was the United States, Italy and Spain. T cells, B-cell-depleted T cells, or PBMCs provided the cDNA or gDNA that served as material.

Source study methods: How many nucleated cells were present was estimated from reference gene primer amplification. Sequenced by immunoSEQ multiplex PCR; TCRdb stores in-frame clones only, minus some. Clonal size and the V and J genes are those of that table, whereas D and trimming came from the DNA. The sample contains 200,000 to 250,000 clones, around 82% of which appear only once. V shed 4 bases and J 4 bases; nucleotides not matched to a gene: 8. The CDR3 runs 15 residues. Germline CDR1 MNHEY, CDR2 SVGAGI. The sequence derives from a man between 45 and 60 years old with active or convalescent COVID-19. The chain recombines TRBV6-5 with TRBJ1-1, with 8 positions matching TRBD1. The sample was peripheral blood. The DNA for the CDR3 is TGTGCCAGCAGTTCCCTAGACAGGGGAGGCACTGAAGCTTTCTTT. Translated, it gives CASSSLDRGGTEAFF.